The 18 T cell receptor beta chains given below trace back to one sample, sequenced in a study of T-cell reconstitution after alpha-beta-depleted transplantation in children. A TCRbeta library incorporating unique molecular identifiers was prepared. TCRdb reanalysed the PCR reads using MiXCR and keeps one entry per CDR3 protein. Among hundreds of thousands of distinct CDR3 sequences listed, about 26% were seen once. Sequencing was performed on PBMCs, taken before TCRalphabeta/CD19-depleted stem cell transplant. Source of these receptors: a girl aged 2 to 10 with Fanconi anemia, due to receive a stem cell transplant.

This clonotype has ten or more counts. V is TRBV29-1 and J is TRBJ1-1; D is uncertain. The germline gives CDR1 SQVTM, CDR2 ANQGSEA. Trimming stripped 4 bases from V and 9 bases from J, with 24 bases between. The CDR3 has 15 amino acids. This CDR3 reads CSVVGSILAGEKAFF. CDR3 coding DNA: TGCAGCGTTGTGGGTTCTATATTGGCTGGGGAGAAAGCTTTCTTT.

CDR3: CASYPSGRAIDEQFF. The CDR3 DNA reads TGTGCCAGCTACCCTAGCGGGAGGGCCATCGATGAGCAGTTCTTC. J is TRBJ2-1 and V is TRBV7-9; 12 nucleotides match TRBD2. Germline-derived CDR1 and CDR2 are SEHNR and FQNEAQ (reference sequence). The CDR3 consists of 15 residues. Unmatched junction bases numbered 10, after V lost 8 bases and J lost 8 bases.

The chain is built from TRBV11-1 and TRBJ2-3; D is undetermined. Germline values: CDR1 SGHAT, CDR2 FQDESV (reference sequence). V lost 6 bases and J lost 6, with 19 bases in between. The CDR3 consists of 15 residues. For the CDR3, the DNA is TGTGCCAGCAGATCGAAGGAGCTAAGTACGGATACGCAGTATTTT. The encoded protein is CASRSKELSTDTQYF.

This chain links TRBV29-1 with TRBJ2-1, with D possibly being TRBD2 (6 bases). The V and J ends lost 2 bases and 7 bases respectively, with 12 bases between them. The CDR3 is 13 amino acids. Germline CDR1 is SQVTM and CDR2 is ANQGSEA. This CDR3 is CSVEPGTYNEQFF. CDR3 in DNA: TGCAGCGTTGAACCGGGGACTTATAATGAGCAGTTCTTC.

This clonotype was counted only a few times. The chain has TRBV5-1 and TRBJ2-7, with TRBD2 identical over 9 bases. Germline V lookup: CDR1 SGHRS, CDR2 YFSETQ. The CDR3 covers 13 residues. Unmatched junction bases numbered 5, after V lost 5 bases and J lost 5 bases. CDR3 sequence: CASRPASGDEQYF. As DNA, the CDR3 is TGCGCCAGCAGACCGGCTAGCGGGGACGAGCAGTACTTC.

This chain connects TRBV7-3 to TRBJ2-5; possibly TRBD2 for D (5 bases). Per the germline V gene, CDR1 is SGHTA and CDR2 is FQGTGA. The CDR3 spans 13 residues. The V end lost 0 bases, the J end lost 3 bases, and 5 bases lay between the germline ends. CDR3: CASSLTSEETQYF. The CDR3 region has the DNA TGTGCCAGCAGCTTAACTAGCGAAGAGACCCAGTACTTC.

Worth noting for this clonotype: One end of the junction fails to match germline, which may point to a read error. DNA of the CDR3: TGTGCCAGCAGTATATGGACAGGGTCCGAGCAGTACTTC. As protein: CASSIWTGSEQYF. J is TRBJ2-7 and V is TRBV28; 8 positions match TRBD1. The germline CDR1 and CDR2 sequences are MDHEN and SYDVKM. This CDR3 region has 13 residues. The whole variable domain, remainder taken from reference TRBV28 and TRBJ2-7, is DVKVTQSSRYLVKRTGEKVFLECVQDMDHENMFWYRQDPGLGLRLIYFSYDVKMKEKGDIPEGYSVSREKKERFSLILESASTNQTSMYLCASSIWTGSEQYFGPGTRLTVT.

This clonotype was seen many times. V is TRBV20-1 and J is TRBJ2-1; a weak D match, TRBD2 (5 bases). V lost 1 base, J lost 8 bases, and 9 bases lay in between. The CDR3 has 12 amino acids. CDR1 and CDR2 (germline): DFQATT, SNEGSKA (reference sequence). The chain's CDR3 is CSARVPGYEQFF. CDR3 coding DNA: TGCAGTGCTAGAGTTCCGGGGTATGAGCAGTTCTTC.

The chain joins TRBV3-1 to TRBJ2-7, with 13 nucleotides matching TRBD2. Germline V gene data show CDR1 as LGHDT and CDR2 as YNNKEL (reference sequence). The CDR3 is made up of 15 amino acids. With V trimmed by 5 bases and J by 2 bases, 3 bases remained unmatched. CDR3 region: CASSETSGRAYEQYF. The CDR3 coding sequence is TGTGCCAGCAGCGAAACTAGCGGGAGGGCCTACGAGCAGTACTTC.

This clonotype was recorded at least ten times. The chain uses TRBV5-1 and TRBJ2-5; the D gene is possibly TRBD2 (5 bases). From germline, CDR1 is SGHRS and CDR2 YFSETQ. The V end was cut by 3 bases, the J end by 4 bases, with 13 bases between. This CDR3 is built from 14 residues. DNA of the CDR3: TGCGCCAGCAGCTCCCCTGAGGGCTCAGAGACCCAGTACTTC. Its translation is CASSSPEGSETQYF.

This clonotype was recorded a few times. The V and J genes are TRBV29-1 and TRBJ2-3, with a possible D match to TRBD1 (5 bases). Germline CDR1 is SQVTM and CDR2 is ANQGSEA. V was trimmed by 4 bases and J by 5 bases, leaving 19 bases between them. The CDR3 contains 15 residues. CDR3 sequence reads: CSVGWVGAYKDTQYF. The CDR3 DNA is TGCAGCGTTGGATGGGTAGGGGCGTATAAAGATACGCAGTATTTT.

This clonotype came up many times. J is TRBJ2-7 and V is TRBV12-3 or TRBV12-4; 7 bases line up with TRBD2. The CDR3 consists of 14 residues. V was clipped by 1 base and J by 2 bases; unmatched bases: 2. Written as DNA, the CDR3 is TGTGCCAGCAGTTTAGAGCGGGGTCCCTACGAGCAGTACTTC. Encoded protein: CASSLERGPYEQYF.

This clonotype was observed a few times. This chain connects TRBV25-1 to TRBJ2-1; TRBD2 agrees at 10 bases. CDR1 and CDR2 (germline): MGHDK, SYGVNS. Trimming removed 0 bases from V and 4 bases from J; junction bases left unmatched: 9. The CDR3 extends over 18 amino acids. CDR3 amino acids: CASSEYKALAGVYNEQFF. The CDR3 region has the DNA TGTGCCAGCAGTGAATATAAAGCTCTAGCGGGAGTGTACAATGAGCAGTTCTTC.

The genes are TRBV19 and TRBJ2-7; 10 bases match TRBD2. Germline V CDR1 and CDR2: LNHDA, SQIVND (reference sequence). The length of the CDR3 is 16 residues. The V segment lost 5 bases and the J segment 0 bases; nucleotides outside the gene matches: 7. For the CDR3, the DNA is TGTGCCAGTAGTCCCCGGACTAGCGGCAGCTCCTACGAGCAGTACTTC. As protein: CASSPRTSGSSYEQYF.

The chain is built from TRBV14 and TRBJ2-3, with 10 bases aligning to TRBD2. Germline V gene lookup returns CDR1 SGHDN and CDR2 FVKESK. There are 15 residues in the CDR3. Unmatched junction bases numbered 4, after V lost 2 bases and J lost 5 bases. The CDR3 reads CASSQLAGVRDTQYF. For the CDR3, the DNA is TGTGCCAGCAGCCAACTAGCGGGGGTGCGAGATACGCAGTATTTT.

The chain has TRBV5-1 and TRBJ2-7; 8 bases map to TRBD1. The CDR3 has 16 amino acids. Germline V gives CDR1 SGHRS, CDR2 YFSETQ. The J segment lost 4 bases and the V segment lost 4 bases, leaving 13 bases of the junction unmatched. CDR3 nucleotides: TGCGCCAGCAGCACGGAAGGACAGGGAATCCGGTACGAGCAGTACTTC. Translation: CASSTEGQGIRYEQYF.

The J gene is TRBJ2-1, the V gene TRBV4-1; D possibly corresponds to TRBD2 (6 bases). Germline assignment: CDR1 MGHRA and CDR2 YSYEKL. The CDR3 loop spans 20 amino acids. The V gene lost 0 bases and the J gene lost 0 bases, with 21 bases spanning the gap. The CDR3 DNA reads as TGCGCCAGCAGCCAAGATCCGGGAGCGACAATAGATTTCTCCTACAATGAGCAGTTCTTC. This sequence encodes CASSQDPGATIDFSYNEQFF.

This clonotype was recorded at least ten times. The chain joins TRBV29-1 to TRBJ1-1; D is unclear. Trimming took off 7 bases at V and 5 bases at J, with 14 bases between the two ends. Germline V gene sequence: CDR1 SQVTM, CDR2 ANQGSEA. The CDR3 extends over 12 amino acids. The CDR3 loop is CSATSGWTEAFF. The CDR3 DNA reads TGCAGCGCTACTTCAGGATGGACTGAAGCTTTCTTT.